A single count supports the clone carrying this T cell receptor (beta chain). The antigen is not known. Each sample received Survey-level depth of up to 500,000 reads. The method was immunoSEQ multiplex PCR; TCRdb's version includes in-frame clones alone and lacks a portion of them. The table shows 40,000 to 55,000 clones, with 78% occurring only once. CDR3 length: 14 residues. Germline CDR1 is SEHNR and CDR2 is FQNEAQ (reference sequence). With 5 bases removed from V and 6 bases from J, the gap between germline ends came to 17 bases. During colonoscopy, one to two rectal pinch biopsies were collected. These data originate in a study of pediatric ulcerative colitis. Findings and limits, study-wide: All ulcerative colitis patients, but no controls, carried a couple of rectal clonotypes.

Sequenced input: gut tissue. V usage is TRBV7-9 and J usage is TRBJ2-7; weak D call: TRBD1 (6 bases). This sequence originates from a girl between 5 and 17 years old with moderate ulcerative colitis. CDR3 in DNA: TGTGCCAGCAGCCTGGTCTCAGGGGAACCCGAGCAGTACTTC. It translates to CASSLVSGEPEQYF.